The 18 T cell receptor beta chains below were found in one sample sequenced in a study of blood T cell repertoires in COVID-19. Sequencing used immunoSEQ multiplex PCR; TCRdb keeps in-frame clones, though not all of them. The sample includes about 45,000 clones, roughly 80% of them seen just once. The sequenced material came from peripheral blood. These receptors were taken from a man between 65 and 85 years old with acute or convalescent COVID-19.

This rearrangement joins TRBV19 to TRBJ2-3; D may be TRBD1 (7 bases). The V and J ends lost 6 bases and 4 bases respectively, with 23 bases between them. CDR1 is LNHDA and CDR2 is SQIVND in the germline V gene (reference sequence). CDR3 length equals 17 residues. CDR3 amino acids: CASRTRRGPTFADTQYF. DNA of the CDR3: TGTGCCAGTAGAACCAGGAGGGGGCCAACGTTCGCAGATACGCAGTATTTT.

V and J are TRBV5-6 and TRBJ1-6; D is ambiguous. The germline V and J ends were trimmed by 4 bases and 7 bases, with 12 bases remaining between them. From germline, CDR1 is SGHDT and CDR2 YYEEEE. The CDR3 covers 14 residues. The CDR3 DNA reads TGTGCCAGCAGCCTGTTTACTAAGAATTCACCCCTCCACTTT. Amino acids: CASSLFTKNSPLHF.

The chain has TRBV5-1 and TRBJ1-1; 7 nucleotides align to TRBD1. J was trimmed by 0 bases and V by 5 bases; bases with no gene match: 7. CDR1 is SGHRS, CDR2 YFSETQ, per germline. CDR3 length equals 15 residues. CDR3 residues: CASSFIQGMNTEAFF. CDR3 nucleotide sequence: TGCGCCAGCAGTTTTATACAGGGGATGAACACTGAAGCTTTCTTT.

The genes are TRBV6-4 and TRBJ1-2; D not resolved. The CDR3 loop spans 11 amino acids. Germline V gene data show CDR1 as MRHNA and CDR2 as SNTAGT. Trimming cost V 6 bases and J 5 bases, with 7 bases left between them. DNA for the CDR3: TGTGCCAGCAGAAACTTTTATGGCTACACCTTC. Encoded protein: CASRNFYGYTF.

The chain has TRBV27 and TRBJ1-1, with D perhaps TRBD1 (6 bases). CDR1 and CDR2 (germline): MNHEY, SMNVEV (reference sequence). There are 14 residues in the CDR3. Trimming took 4 bases from V and 4 from J, leaving 13 bases between them. The CDR3 DNA reads as TGTGCCAGCAGTTCTCTACAGGGTACCACTGAAGCTTTCTTT. It codes for CASSSLQGTTEAFF.

V and J are TRBV19 and TRBJ2-7, with 14 bases aligning to TRBD2. V was pared by 5 bases and J by 2 bases, with 8 bases of the junction left unmatched. From germline, CDR1 is LNHDA and CDR2 SQIVND (reference sequence). CDR3 length equals 17 residues. CDR3 nucleotide sequence: TGTGCCAGTAGTCGAAGGACTAGCGGGGGGCTTCCCTACGAGCAGTACTTC. Amino acids: CASSRRTSGGLPYEQYF.

This chain uses TRBV19 with TRBJ1-1; 11 nucleotides line up with TRBD1. Germline CDR1 LNHDA, CDR2 SQIVND (reference sequence). Germline trimming cut 4 bases from V and 2 bases from J; bases unmatched to any gene: 12. CDR3 size: 18 residues. The CDR3 nucleotides read TGTGCCAGTAGTACCGATGCCCGGGACAGGGGGGTTAACACTGAAGCTTTCTTT. It translates to CASSTDARDRGVNTEAFF. The entire variable domain, with the rest obtained from reference TRBV19 and TRBJ1-1, is as follows: DGGITQSPKYLFRKEGQNVTLSCEQNLNHDAMYWYRQDPGQGLRLIYYSQIVNDFQKGDIAEGYSVSREKKESFPLTVTSAQKNPTAFYLCASSTDARDRGVNTEAFFGQGTRLTVV.

The chain uses TRBV20-1 and TRBJ2-3; D unclear. V lost 2 bases and J 8 bases, leaving 5 bases between the germline ends. The CDR3 contains 10 residues. Germline V gives CDR1 DFQATT, CDR2 SNEGSKA (reference sequence). This chain's CDR3 is CSARRVTQYF. The CDR3 nucleotides read TGCAGTGCTAGAAGAGTTACGCAGTATTTT.

This clone came up a few times. The chain uses TRBV4-1 and TRBJ2-1, with 10 bases lining up with TRBD2. The trim removed 3 bases at V and 1 base at J, leaving 18 bases unmatched. The CDR3 length is 21 residues. In germline, CDR1 is MGHRA, CDR2 YSYEKL. This CDR3 reads CASSQNIIWIEAGGSYNEQFF. CDR3 DNA: TGCGCCAGCAGCCAGAATATTATATGGATTGAAGCGGGGGGGTCCTACAATGAGCAGTTCTTC.

This chain connects TRBV5-5 to TRBJ2-5; 13 bases are a match to TRBD2. The CDR3 loop spans 16 amino acids. Germline V lookup: CDR1 SGHKS, CDR2 YYEKEE (reference sequence). The J segment lost 5 bases and the V segment lost 4 bases, leaving 8 bases of the junction unmatched. The CDR3: CASSLGLAGVRETQYF. CDR3 sequence (DNA): TGTGCCAGCAGCCTCGGACTAGCGGGGGTTAGGGAGACCCAGTACTTC.

This clone was seen a single time. This chain uses TRBV4-1 with TRBJ1-2; 10 bases align to TRBD1. There are 17 residues in the CDR3. V gave up 0 bases and J gave up 5 bases; unmatched junction bases: 9. Germline CDR1 MGHRA, CDR2 YSYEKL. The CDR3 DNA follows: TGCGCCAGCAGCCAAGATTTTCCCGGGACAGGGGAGTATGGCTACACCTTC. Protein: CASSQDFPGTGEYGYTF.

The chain couples TRBV24-1 to TRBJ1-3; the D is unclear. Germline-derived CDR1 and CDR2 are KGHDR and SFDVKD. This CDR3 has 22 residues. Trimming left V 1 base short and J 1 base short, with 28 bases between. This CDR3 is CATSDFVLPELNSPNSGNTIYF. CDR3 in DNA: TGTGCCACCAGTGATTTTGTGTTACCGGAGCTCAATTCTCCGAATTCTGGAAACACCATATATTTT.

The gene calls are TRBV3-1 (or the pseudogene TRBV3-2) and TRBJ1-3; D not certain. The CDR3 is made up of 12 amino acids. The V gene's germline CDR1 is LGHDT and CDR2 YNNKEL (reference sequence). Trimming removed 1 base at V and 7 bases at J, with 5 bases between. DNA of the CDR3: TGTGCCAGCAGCCAAGGTATTAACACCATATATTTT. Its translation: CASSQGINTIYF.

This clone was observed a handful of times. The V and J genes are TRBV4-3 and TRBJ1-2, with unresolved D. This CDR3 region has 16 residues. The germline V and J ends were trimmed by 4 bases and 6 bases, with 21 bases remaining between them. From germline, CDR1 is LGHNA and CDR2 YSLEER. Written as DNA, the CDR3 is TGCGCCAGCAGCCGTAAAATGGAGGTAGGGTTGGATGGCTACACCTTC. It encodes CASSRKMEVGLDGYTF.

The J gene is TRBJ2-1, the V gene TRBV28; no firm D call. The CDR3 length is 14 residues. Germline V gene data show CDR1 as MDHEN and CDR2 as SYDVKM. V lost 3 bases, J lost 0 bases, and 6 bases lay in between. CDR3 sequence: CASSFTGSYNEQFF. The CDR3 nucleotides read TGTGCCAGCAGTTTTACGGGCTCCTACAATGAGCAGTTCTTC.

CDR3 DNA: TGTGCCAGCAGCTTGGCCGGGTCGGTCACCGGGGAGCTGTTTTTT. It is translated as CASSLAGSVTGELFF. V usage is TRBV5-4 and J usage is TRBJ2-2, with D uncertain. V lost 0 bases and J 4 bases, leaving 10 bases between the germline ends. CDR1 is SGHNT and CDR2 is YYREEE in the germline V gene (reference sequence). There are 15 residues in the CDR3.

This clone was observed a few times. The chain joins TRBV7-9 to TRBJ1-2; TRBD1 is a possible D gene (5 bases). Germline values: CDR1 SEHNR, CDR2 FQNEAQ (reference sequence). Trimming left V 0 bases short and J 6 bases short, with 11 bases between. This CDR3 contains 14 residues. CDR3 coding DNA: TGTGCCAGCAGCTTAGCCCCCAGGGCCCATGGCTACACCTTC. Translated, it gives CASSLAPRAHGYTF.

The V gene is TRBV3-1 (or the pseudogene TRBV3-2), the J gene TRBJ1-2, with 7 bases matching TRBD1. V was pared by 4 bases and J by 3 bases, with 5 bases of the junction left unmatched. CDR1 and CDR2 (germline): LGHDT, YNNKEL (reference sequence). The CDR3 has 14 amino acids. CDR3 sequence (DNA): TGTGCCAGCAGCCGCTCGGGACAGCACTATGGCTACACCTTC. This codes for CASSRSGQHYGYTF.